This T cell receptor (beta chain) came from a study of blood T cell repertoires in COVID-19. Study information: The United States, Italy and Spain provided the acute and convalescent COVID-19 samples. PBMCs, B-cell-depleted T cells, or T cells provided the cDNA or gDNA that made up the material.

The participants were between roughly 18 and 100 years old and came from about two dozen US areas. Recovery among Cohort 3 donors was established by two negative PCRs, clearance, or symptom resolution. Measured with immunoSEQ multiplex PCR; TCRdb has only the in-frame clones, and not every one. The sample holds approximately 130,000 clones, 75% to 90% seen once. This receptor was identified in a woman aged 50 to 60 who had recovered from COVID-19. Sample: PBMCs or T cells enriched from blood (not recorded which).

In DNA form, the CDR3 reads TGCGCCAGCAGCCAAGATGGGCAACAGGGGATAGGGTCTGGAAACACCATATATTTT. Translation: CASSQDGQQGIGSGNTIYF. The chain recombines TRBV4-1 with TRBJ1-3; 7 nucleotides align to TRBD1. The CDR3 covers 19 residues. The J segment lost 1 base and the V segment lost 0 bases, leaving 12 bases of the junction unmatched. Looked up from germline, CDR1 is MGHRA and CDR2 is YSYEKL.